The clone carrying this T cell receptor (beta chain) was counted many times. No antigen is known for it. This entry comes from a study of Graves' ophthalmopathy and Graves' hyperthyroidism. Ophthalmopathy donors showed moderate-to-severe activity, CAS ≥3, NOSPECS ≥4 and a duration under 3 months. Reliance was placed on clinical symptoms, serum thyroxine, TRAb, thyroid ultrasound and orbital computed tomography for diagnosis. Notes on the study in general: In predicting ophthalmopathy progression, the model reached 70.59% sensitivity and approximately 72% specificity.

Amplification targeted the TCR beta CDR3 regions, with RNA transcripts as the source material. HTBI primers were employed in first-round RT-PCR, then a second-round multiplex PCR followed. TCRdb called the multiplex PCR reads again in MiXCR, with one record for every CDR3 protein. This table has about 700,000 distinct CDR3 sequences, about two fifths appearing once. Germline values: CDR1 SGHTA, CDR2 FQGNSA. After removal of 5 bases from V and 0 bases from J, the junction contained 6 bases not matched to a gene. The CDR3 is 15 amino acids. V gene TRBV7-2 combines with J gene TRBJ1-2; 7 bases fit TRBD1. Sequencing used peripheral blood. The clonotype comes from an adult man with Graves' ophthalmopathy. CDR3 sequence (DNA): TGTGCCAGCAGCAGGGACAGAGACCCTAACTATGGCTACACCTTC. This gives the protein CASSRDRDPNYGYTF.